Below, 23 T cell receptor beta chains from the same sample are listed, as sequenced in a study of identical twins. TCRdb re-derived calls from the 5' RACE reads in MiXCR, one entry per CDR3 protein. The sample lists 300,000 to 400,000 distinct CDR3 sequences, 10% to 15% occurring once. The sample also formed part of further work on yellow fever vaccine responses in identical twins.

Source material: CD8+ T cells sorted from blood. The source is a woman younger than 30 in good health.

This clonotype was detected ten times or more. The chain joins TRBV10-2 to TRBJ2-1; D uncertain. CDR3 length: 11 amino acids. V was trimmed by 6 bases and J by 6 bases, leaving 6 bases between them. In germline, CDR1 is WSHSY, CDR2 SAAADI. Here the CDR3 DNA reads TGCGCCAGCAGAACAGTCAATGAGCAGTTCTTC. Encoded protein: CASRTVNEQFF.

The CDR3 reads CSVEGAFTEAFF. CDR3 coding DNA: TGCAGCGTCGAGGGGGCATTCACTGAAGCTTTCTTT. The V gene is TRBV29-1, the J gene TRBJ1-1; 7 bases agree with TRBD1. V trimming: 6 bases; J trimming: 4 bases; junction bases outside the gene matches: 5. CDR1 is SQVTM and CDR2 is ANQGSEA in the germline V gene. This CDR3 is built from 12 residues.

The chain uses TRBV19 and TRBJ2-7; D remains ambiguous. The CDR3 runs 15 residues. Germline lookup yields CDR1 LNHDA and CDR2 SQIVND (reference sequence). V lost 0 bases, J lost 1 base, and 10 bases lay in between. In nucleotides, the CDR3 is TGTGCCAGTAGTATAGATCTCTACGGGTCCTACGAGCAGTACTTC. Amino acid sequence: CASSIDLYGSYEQYF.

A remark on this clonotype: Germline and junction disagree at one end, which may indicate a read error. The CDR3 DNA follows: TGTGCCACCAGCTACGCCTCAGCGGGAGGGCCGGGGAATGAGCAGTTCTTC. It encodes CATSYASAGGPGNEQFF. The rearrangement uses TRBV3-1 and TRBJ2-1; 10 positions agree with TRBD2. CDR3 length equals 17 residues. CDR1 is LGHDT and CDR2 is YNNKEL in the germline V gene (reference sequence).

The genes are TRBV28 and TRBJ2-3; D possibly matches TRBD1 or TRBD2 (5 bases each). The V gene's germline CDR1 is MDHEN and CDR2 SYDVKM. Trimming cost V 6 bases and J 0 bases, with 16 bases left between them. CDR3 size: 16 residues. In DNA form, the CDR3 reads TGTGCCAGCAGAAAACGAGGGGTCACGAGCACAGATACGCAGTATTTT. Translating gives CASRKRGVTSTDTQYF.

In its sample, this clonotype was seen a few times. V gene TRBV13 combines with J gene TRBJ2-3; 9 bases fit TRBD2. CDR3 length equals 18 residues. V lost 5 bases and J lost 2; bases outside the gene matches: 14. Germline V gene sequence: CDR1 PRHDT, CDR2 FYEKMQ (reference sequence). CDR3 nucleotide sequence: TGTGCCAGCAGCGCTCCCCTTACTAGCGGGCGAACCACAGATACGCAGTATTTT. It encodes CASSAPLTSGRTTDTQYF.

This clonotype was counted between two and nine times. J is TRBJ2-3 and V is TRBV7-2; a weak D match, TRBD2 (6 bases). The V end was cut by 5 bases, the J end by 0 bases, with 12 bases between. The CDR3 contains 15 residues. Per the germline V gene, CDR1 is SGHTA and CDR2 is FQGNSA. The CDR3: CASSRQSGSTDTQYF. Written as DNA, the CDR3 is TGTGCCAGCAGCAGGCAGAGCGGGAGCACAGATACGCAGTATTTT.

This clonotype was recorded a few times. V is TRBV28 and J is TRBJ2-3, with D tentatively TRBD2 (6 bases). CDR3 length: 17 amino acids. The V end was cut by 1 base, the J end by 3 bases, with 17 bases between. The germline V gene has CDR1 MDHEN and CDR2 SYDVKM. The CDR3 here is CASSLSPHTGATDTQYF. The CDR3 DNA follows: TGTGCCAGCAGTTTATCTCCCCACACGGGAGCGACAGATACGCAGTATTTT.

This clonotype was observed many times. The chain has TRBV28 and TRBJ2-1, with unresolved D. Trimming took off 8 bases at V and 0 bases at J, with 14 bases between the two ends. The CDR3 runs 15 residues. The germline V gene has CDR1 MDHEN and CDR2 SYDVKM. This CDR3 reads CASSSGVSSYNEQFF. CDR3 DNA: TGTGCCAGCTCCTCCGGAGTAAGCTCCTACAATGAGCAGTTCTTC.

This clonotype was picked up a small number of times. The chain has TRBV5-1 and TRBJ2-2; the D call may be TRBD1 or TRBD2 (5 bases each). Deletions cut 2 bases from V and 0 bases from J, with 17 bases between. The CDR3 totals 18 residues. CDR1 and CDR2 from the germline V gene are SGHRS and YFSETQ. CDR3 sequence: CASSLLPGPASNTGELFF. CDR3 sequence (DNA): TGCGCCAGCAGCTTATTACCGGGGCCGGCTTCGAACACCGGGGAGCTGTTTTTT. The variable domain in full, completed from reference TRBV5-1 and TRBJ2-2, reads KAGVTQTPRYLIKTRGQQVTLSCSPISGHRSVSWYQQTPGQGLQFLFEYFSETQRNKGNFPGRFSGRQFSNSRSEMNVSTLELGDSALYLCASSLLPGPASNTGELFFGEGSRLTVL.

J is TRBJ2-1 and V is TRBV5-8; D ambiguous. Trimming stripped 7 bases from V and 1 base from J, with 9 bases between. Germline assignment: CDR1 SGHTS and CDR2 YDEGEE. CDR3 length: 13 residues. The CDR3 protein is CASGPGSYNEQFF. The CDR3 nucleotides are TGTGCCAGCGGCCCCGGGTCCTACAATGAGCAGTTCTTC.

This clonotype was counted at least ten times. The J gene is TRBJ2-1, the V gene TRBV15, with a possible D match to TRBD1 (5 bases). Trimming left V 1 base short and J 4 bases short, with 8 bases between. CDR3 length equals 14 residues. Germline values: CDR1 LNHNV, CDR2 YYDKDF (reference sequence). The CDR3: CATSRGREYNEQFF. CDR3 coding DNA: TGTGCCACCAGCAGAGGCAGGGAATACAATGAGCAGTTCTTC.

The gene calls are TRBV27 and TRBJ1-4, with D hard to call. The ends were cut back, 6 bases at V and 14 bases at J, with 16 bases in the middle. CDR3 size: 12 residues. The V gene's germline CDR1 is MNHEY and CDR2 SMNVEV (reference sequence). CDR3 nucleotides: TGTGCCAGCAGCCGGCCAAAAGACAAGCTGTTTTTT. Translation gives CASSRPKDKLFF.

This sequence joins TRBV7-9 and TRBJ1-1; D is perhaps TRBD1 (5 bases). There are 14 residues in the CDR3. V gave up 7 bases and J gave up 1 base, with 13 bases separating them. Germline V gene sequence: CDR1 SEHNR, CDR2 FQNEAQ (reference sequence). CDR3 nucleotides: TGTGCCAGCACCATTCGTGACAGGAACACTGAAGCTTTCTTT. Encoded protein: CASTIRDRNTEAFF.

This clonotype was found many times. This chain's CDR3 is CASSQGTGGNYGYTF. DNA of the CDR3: TGTGCCAGCAGCCAAGGGACAGGGGGCAATTATGGCTACACCTTC. The chain recombines TRBV7-9 with TRBJ1-2; 12 positions match TRBD1. J was trimmed by 5 bases and V by 5 bases; bases with no gene match: 6. The CDR3 runs 15 residues. The germline V gene encodes CDR1 SEHNR and CDR2 FQNEAQ (reference sequence).

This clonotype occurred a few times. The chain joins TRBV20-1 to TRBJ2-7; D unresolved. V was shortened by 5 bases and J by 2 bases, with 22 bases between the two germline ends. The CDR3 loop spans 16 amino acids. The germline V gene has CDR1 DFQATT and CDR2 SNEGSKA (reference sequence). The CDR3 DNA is TGCAGTGCTTCCTCCCGAACGGGTATCATCCCCTACGAGCAGTACGTC. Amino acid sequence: CSASSRTGIIPYEQYV.

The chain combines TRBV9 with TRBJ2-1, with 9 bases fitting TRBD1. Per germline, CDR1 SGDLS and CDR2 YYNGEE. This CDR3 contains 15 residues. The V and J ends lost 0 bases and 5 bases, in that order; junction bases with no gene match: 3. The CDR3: CASSVEGTGNNEQFF. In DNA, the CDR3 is TGTGCCAGCAGCGTAGAAGGGACAGGGAACAATGAGCAGTTCTTC.

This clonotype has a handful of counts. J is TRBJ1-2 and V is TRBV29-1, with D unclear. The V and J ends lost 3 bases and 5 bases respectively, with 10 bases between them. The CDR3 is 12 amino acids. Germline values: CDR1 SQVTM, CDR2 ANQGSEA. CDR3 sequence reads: CSVDLGSYGYTF. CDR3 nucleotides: TGCAGCGTTGATCTGGGCAGTTATGGCTACACCTTC. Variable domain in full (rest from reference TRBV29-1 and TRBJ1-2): SAVISQKPSRDICQRGTSLTIQCQVDSQVTMMFWYRQQPGQSLTLIATANQGSEATYESGFVIDKFPISRPNLTFSTLTVSNMSPEDSSIYLCSVDLGSYGYTFGSGTRLTVV.

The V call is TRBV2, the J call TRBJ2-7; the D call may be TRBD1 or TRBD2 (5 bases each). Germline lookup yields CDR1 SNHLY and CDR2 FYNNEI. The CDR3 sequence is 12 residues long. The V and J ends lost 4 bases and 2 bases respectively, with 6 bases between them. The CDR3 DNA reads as TGTGCCAGCAGTGTGGGGGCCTACGAGCAGTACGTC. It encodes CASSVGAYEQYV.

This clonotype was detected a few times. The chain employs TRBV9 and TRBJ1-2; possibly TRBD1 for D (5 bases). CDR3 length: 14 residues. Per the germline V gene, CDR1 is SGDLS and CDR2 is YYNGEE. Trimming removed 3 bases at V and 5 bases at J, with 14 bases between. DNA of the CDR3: TGTGCCAGCAGCGGGGGGGGTAAACCTTATGGCTACACCTTC. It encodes CASSGGGKPYGYTF.

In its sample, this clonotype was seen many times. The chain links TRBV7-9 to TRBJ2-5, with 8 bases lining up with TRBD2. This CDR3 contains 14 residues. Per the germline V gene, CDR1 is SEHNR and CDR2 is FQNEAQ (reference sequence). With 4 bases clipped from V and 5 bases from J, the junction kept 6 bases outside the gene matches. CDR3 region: CASSSSGGSETQYF. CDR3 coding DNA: TGTGCCAGCAGCTCAAGCGGGGGCTCGGAGACCCAGTACTTC.

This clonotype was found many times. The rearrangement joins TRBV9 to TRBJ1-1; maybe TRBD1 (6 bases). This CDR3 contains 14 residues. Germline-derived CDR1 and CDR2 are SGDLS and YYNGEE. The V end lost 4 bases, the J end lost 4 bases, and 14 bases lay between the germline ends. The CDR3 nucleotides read TGTGCCAGCAGCTCTCCCGACAGGAGCACTGAAGCTTTCTTT. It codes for CASSSPDRSTEAFF.

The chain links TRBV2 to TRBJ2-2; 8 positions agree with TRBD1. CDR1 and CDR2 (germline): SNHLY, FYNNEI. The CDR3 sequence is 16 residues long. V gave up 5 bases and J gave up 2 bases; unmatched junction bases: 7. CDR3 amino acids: CASSLTGEDNTGELFF. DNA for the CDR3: TGTGCCAGCAGTCTGACAGGGGAAGATAACACCGGGGAGCTGTTTTTT. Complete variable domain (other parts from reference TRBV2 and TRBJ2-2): EPEVTQTPSHQVTQMGQEVILRCVPISNHLYFYWYRQILGQKVEFLVSFYNNEISEKSEIFDDQFSVERPDGSNFTLKIRSTKLEDSAMYFCASSLTGEDNTGELFFGEGSRLTVL.